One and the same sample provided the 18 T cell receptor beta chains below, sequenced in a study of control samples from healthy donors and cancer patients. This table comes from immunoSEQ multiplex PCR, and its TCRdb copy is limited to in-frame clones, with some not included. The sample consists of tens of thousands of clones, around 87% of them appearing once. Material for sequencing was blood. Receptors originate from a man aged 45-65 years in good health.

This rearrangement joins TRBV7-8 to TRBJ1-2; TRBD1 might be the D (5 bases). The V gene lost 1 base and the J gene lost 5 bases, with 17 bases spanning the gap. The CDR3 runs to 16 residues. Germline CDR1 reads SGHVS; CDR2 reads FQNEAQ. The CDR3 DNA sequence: TGTGCCAGCAGCTTAGTAGGAGCGGGGGTCCCGTATGGCTACACCTTC. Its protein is CASSLVGAGVPYGYTF. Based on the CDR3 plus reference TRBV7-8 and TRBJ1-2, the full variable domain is GAGVSQSPRYKVAKRGQDVALRCDPISGHVSLFWYQQALGQGPEFLTYFQNEAQLDKSGLPSDRFFAERPEGSVSTLKIQRTQQEDSAVYLCASSLVGAGVPYGYTFGSGTRLTVV.

The CDR3, as DNA: TGTGCCAGTAGTATCGATGGGGCGGGAGGAGTTGAGACCCAGTACTTC. Amino acid sequence: CASSIDGAGGVETQYF. The chain employs TRBV19 and TRBJ2-5; 8 bases line up with TRBD2. Germline CDR1 reads LNHDA; CDR2 reads SQIVND (reference sequence). V trimming: 3 bases; J trimming: 5 bases; junction bases outside the gene matches: 11. The CDR3 contains 16 residues.

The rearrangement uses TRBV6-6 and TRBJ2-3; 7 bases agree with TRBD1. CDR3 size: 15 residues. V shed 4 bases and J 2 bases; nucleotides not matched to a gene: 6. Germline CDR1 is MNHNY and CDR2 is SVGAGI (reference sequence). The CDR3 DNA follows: TGTGCCAGCAGTTGGGGACAGACACTCACAGATACGCAGTATTTT. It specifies CASSWGQTLTDTQYF.

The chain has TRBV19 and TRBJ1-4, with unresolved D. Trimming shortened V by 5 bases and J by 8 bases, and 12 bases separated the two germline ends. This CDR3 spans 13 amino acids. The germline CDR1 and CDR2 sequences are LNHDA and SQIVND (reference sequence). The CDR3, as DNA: TGTGCCAGTAGTCCTAACGTACGGGAAAAACTGTTTTTT. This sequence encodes CASSPNVREKLFF.

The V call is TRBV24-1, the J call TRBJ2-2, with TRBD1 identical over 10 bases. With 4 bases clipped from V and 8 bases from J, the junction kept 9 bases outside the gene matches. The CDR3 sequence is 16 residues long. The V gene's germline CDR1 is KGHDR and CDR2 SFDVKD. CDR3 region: CATSDSRQGASGELFF. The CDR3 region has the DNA TGTGCCACCAGTGACTCTAGACAGGGGGCAAGTGGGGAGCTGTTTTTT.

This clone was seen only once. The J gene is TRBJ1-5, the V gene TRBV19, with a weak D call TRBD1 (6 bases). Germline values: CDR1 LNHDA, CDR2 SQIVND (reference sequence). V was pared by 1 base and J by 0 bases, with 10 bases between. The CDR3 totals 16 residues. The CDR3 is CASSIGTGHSNQPQHF. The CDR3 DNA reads TGTGCCAGTAGTATAGGCACAGGGCATAGCAATCAGCCCCAGCATTTT.

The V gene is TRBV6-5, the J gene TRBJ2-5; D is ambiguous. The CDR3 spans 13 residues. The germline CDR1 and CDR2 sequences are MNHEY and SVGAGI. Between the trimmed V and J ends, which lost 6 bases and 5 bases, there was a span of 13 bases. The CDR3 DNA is TGTGCCAGCAGCCGTGAAAGGTTGGAGACCCAGTACTTC. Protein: CASSRERLETQYF.

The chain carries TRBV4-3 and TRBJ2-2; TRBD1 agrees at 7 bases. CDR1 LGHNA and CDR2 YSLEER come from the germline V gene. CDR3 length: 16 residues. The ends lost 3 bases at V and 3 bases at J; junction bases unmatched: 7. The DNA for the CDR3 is TGCGCCAGCAGCCAGGATGGGACAGCTTACACCGGGGAGCTGTTTTTT. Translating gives CASSQDGTAYTGELFF.

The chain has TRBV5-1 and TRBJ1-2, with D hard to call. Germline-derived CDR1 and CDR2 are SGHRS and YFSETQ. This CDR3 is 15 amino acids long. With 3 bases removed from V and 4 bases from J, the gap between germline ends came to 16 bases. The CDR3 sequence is CASSSDGVSGYGYTF. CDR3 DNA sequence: TGCGCCAGCAGCTCGGACGGGGTCTCCGGCTATGGCTACACCTTC.

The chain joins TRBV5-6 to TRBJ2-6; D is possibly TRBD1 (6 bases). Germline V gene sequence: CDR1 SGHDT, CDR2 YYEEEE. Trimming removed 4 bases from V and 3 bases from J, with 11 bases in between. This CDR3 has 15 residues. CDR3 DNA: TGTGCCAGCAGCCCAGGGGTCGGTGGGGCCAACGTCCTGACTTTC. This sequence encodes CASSPGVGGANVLTF.

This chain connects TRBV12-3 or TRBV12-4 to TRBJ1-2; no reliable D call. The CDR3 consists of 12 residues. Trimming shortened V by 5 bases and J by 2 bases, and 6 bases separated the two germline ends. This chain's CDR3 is CASSLKNYGYTF. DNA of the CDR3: TGTGCCAGCAGTCTTAAAAACTATGGCTACACCTTC.

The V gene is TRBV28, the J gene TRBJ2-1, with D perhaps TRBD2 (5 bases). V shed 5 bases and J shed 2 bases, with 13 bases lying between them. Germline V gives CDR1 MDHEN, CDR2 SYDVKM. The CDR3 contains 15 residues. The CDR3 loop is CASSPPGNAYNEQFF. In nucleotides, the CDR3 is TGTGCCAGCAGTCCCCCGGGGAATGCCTACAATGAGCAGTTCTTC. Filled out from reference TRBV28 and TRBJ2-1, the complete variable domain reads DVKVTQSSRYLVKRTGEKVFLECVQDMDHENMFWYRQDPGLGLRLIYFSYDVKMKEKGDIPEGYSVSREKKERFSLILESASTNQTSMYLCASSPPGNAYNEQFFGPGTRLTVL.

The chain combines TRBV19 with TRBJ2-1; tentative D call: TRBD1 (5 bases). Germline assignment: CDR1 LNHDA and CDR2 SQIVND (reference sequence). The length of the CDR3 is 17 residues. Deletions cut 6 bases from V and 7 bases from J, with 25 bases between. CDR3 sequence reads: CASSKSGADSSGNEQFF. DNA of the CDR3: TGTGCCAGTAGCAAGAGTGGGGCAGACAGTTCTGGGAATGAGCAGTTCTTC.

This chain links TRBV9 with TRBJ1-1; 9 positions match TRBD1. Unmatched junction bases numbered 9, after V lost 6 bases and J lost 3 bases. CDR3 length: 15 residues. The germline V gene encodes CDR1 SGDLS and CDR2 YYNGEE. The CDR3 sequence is CASNSGTGSDTEAFF. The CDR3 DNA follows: TGTGCCAGCAACTCCGGGACAGGGAGTGACACTGAAGCTTTCTTT.

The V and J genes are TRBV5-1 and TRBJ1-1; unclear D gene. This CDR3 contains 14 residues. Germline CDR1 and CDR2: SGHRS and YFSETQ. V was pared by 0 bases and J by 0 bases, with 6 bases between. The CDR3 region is CASSLGSMNTEAFF. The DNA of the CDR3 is TGCGCCAGCAGCTTGGGGAGCATGAACACTGAAGCTTTCTTT.

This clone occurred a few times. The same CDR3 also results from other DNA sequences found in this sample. The CDR3 coding sequence is TGTGCCAGCAGACCCGGGACAGGGGGGACTGAAGCTTTCTTT. Protein product: CASRPGTGGTEAFF. V gene TRBV25-1 combines with J gene TRBJ1-1, with 11 positions matching TRBD1. Germline values: CDR1 MGHDK, CDR2 SYGVNS. After removal of 6 bases from V and 5 bases from J, the junction contained 5 bases not matched to a gene. This CDR3 contains 14 residues. The full variable domain, completed using reference TRBV25-1 and TRBJ1-1, is EADIYQTPRYLVIGTGKKITLECSQTMGHDKMYWYQQDPGMELHLIHYSYGVNSTEKGDLSSESTVSRIRTEHFPLTLESARPSHTSQYLCASRPGTGGTEAFFGQGTRLTVV.

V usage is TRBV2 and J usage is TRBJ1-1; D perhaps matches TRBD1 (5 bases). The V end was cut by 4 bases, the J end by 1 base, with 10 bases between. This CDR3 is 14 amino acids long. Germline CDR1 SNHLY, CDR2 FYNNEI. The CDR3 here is CASSVRGANTEAFF. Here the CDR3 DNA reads TGTGCCAGCAGTGTGAGGGGAGCGAACACTGAAGCTTTCTTT.

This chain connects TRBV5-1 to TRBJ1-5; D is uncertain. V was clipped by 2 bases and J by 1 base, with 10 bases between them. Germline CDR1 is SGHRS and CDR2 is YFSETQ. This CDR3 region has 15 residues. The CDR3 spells CASSFGDGSNQPQHF. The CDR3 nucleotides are TGCGCCAGCAGCTTTGGGGATGGAAGCAATCAGCCCCAGCATTTT.